This T cell receptor beta chain was sequenced in a study of cytomegalovirus exposure and HLA in healthy donors. Study results and limitations: Donor immune exposure was known only as CMV serostatus. Prior analysis indicated that the majority of TCR beta V segments exhibited productivity approximately 90% or approximately 30% of the time.

Primers included in the PCR were 60 Vbeta and 13 Jbeta primers. Repertoires were generated with immunoSEQ multiplex PCR, while TCRdb's copy carries only in-frame clones and drops some. The sample has about 130,000 clones; 77% are singletons. CDR1 is LNHDA and CDR2 is SQIVND in the germline V gene (reference sequence). This CDR3 contains 15 residues. V was clipped by 2 bases and J by 1 base, with 11 bases between them. Comments on this clone: Its cognate antigen is unknown.

The sequenced sample was PBMCs. The genes are TRBV19 and TRBJ1-2; D not certain. This TCR was recovered from a woman aged 40 to 49 in good health and CMV-seronegative. DNA of the CDR3: TGTGCCAGTAGTATAAAACACAGTTTTAACTATGGCTACACCTTC. Translating it yields CASSIKHSFNYGYTF.